The sequence of this T cell receptor (beta chain) was determined in a study of shared clonotypes between healthy human individuals. Adult donors, all healthy and HIV-negative, had no recent acute infections or vaccinations. Concerning this clone: What it binds is unknown.

Germline V CDR1 and CDR2: MDHEN, SYDVKM. The CDR3 consists of 12 residues. Trimming took off 2 bases at V and 12 bases at J, with 14 bases between the two ends. Notes on the study in general: Sampling was confined to blood; repertoires within tissues likely differ.

It was at deep level that the assay was run. Profiling relied on immunoSEQ multiplex PCR, and the TCRdb table lists in-frame clones only, not all of them. The table includes about 1.5 million clones, roughly 96% detected once. The sample was naive CD4+ T cells sorted from blood. The subset here: CD45RA+ positively selected. J is TRBJ2-7 and V is TRBV28; D gene ambiguous. The receptor was isolated from a man in his thirties or forties in good health. For the CDR3, the DNA is TGTGCCAGCAGTTTAAACCGGGCAAGGCCGTACTTC. Translation: CASSLNRARPYF.